The present T cell receptor (beta chain) was sequenced within a study of memory CD4+ T cells and cytomegalovirus serostatus. General observations from the study: Repertoires predicted CMV serostatus with median bootstrapped AUC of 0.95.

Trimming took off 4 bases at V and 8 bases at J, with 14 bases between the two ends. This CDR3 comprises 14 residues. Germline values: CDR1 LNHDA, CDR2 SQIVND (reference sequence). This clone has a single count. Its antigen is still unknown. Libraries were prepared by immunoSEQ multiplex PCR; TCRdb keeps only in-frame clonotypes and omits some of them. Among 48,000 or so clones, around four fifths were seen once, and the ten largest hold 0.6% to 0.9%. The sort gate was single viable CD3+CD4+CD8-CD45RO+ cells for memory CD4+ T cells. Sequencing was performed on memory CD4+ T cells from blood. The rearrangement uses TRBV19 and TRBJ1-4; no clear D gene. This TCR derives from an adult in good health and CMV-seronegative. CDR3 coding DNA: TGTGCCAGTAGTACGAACCTTGGAAAGGAAAAACTGTTTTTT. It yields the protein CASSTNLGKEKLFF. The full variable domain, its missing parts supplied by reference TRBV19 and TRBJ1-4, is DGGITQSPKYLFRKEGQNVTLSCEQNLNHDAMYWYRQDPGQGLRLIYYSQIVNDFQKGDIAEGYSVSREKKESFPLTVTSAQKNPTAFYLCASSTNLGKEKLFFGSGTQLSVL.